Sequencing of this T cell receptor beta chain was carried out in a study of blood T cell repertoires in COVID-19. Study details: Sites across the United States, Italy and Spain contributed samples from acute and convalescent COVID-19.

Individuals drawn from approximately 22 US areas were roughly 18 to 95 years old. Two negative PCRs, clearance, or symptom resolution characterized the recovered Cohort 3 donors. Some clones are missing from TCRdb's copy, which holds only in-frame ones; the method was immunoSEQ multiplex PCR. The table has over 250,000 clones, approximately 87% seen once. The junction had 13 bases not matched to a gene; V was cut back by 9 bases and J by 0 bases. Germline CDR1 is LNHDA and CDR2 is SQIVND (reference sequence). There are 16 residues in the CDR3. This chain links TRBV19 with TRBJ1-1, with 7 bases aligning to TRBD1. Sequenced material: PBMCs or T cells enriched from blood (not recorded which). This sequence was found in a woman aged 30 to 39 who had recovered from COVID-19. Written as DNA, the CDR3 is TGTGCCAGCCCGACAACCGACAGGGACTTGAACACTGAAGCTTTCTTT. Translating it yields CASPTTDRDLNTEAFF.